These 21 T cell receptor beta chains were all obtained from the same sample, sequenced in a study of shared clonotypes between healthy human individuals. Here immunoSEQ multiplex PCR was the method, and the copy in TCRdb shows in-frame clones only, minus some. The data show a few million clones, roughly 95% seen once. The sequenced sample was naive CD4+ T cells sorted from blood. This sample's subset: CD45RA+ positively selected. The receptors derive from a man younger than 30 in good health.

J is TRBJ2-7 and V is TRBV4-3; TRBD2 agrees at 8 bases. The CDR3 covers 15 residues. The V and J ends lost 2 bases and 4 bases, in that order; junction bases with no gene match: 7. Germline V gives CDR1 LGHNA, CDR2 YSLEER. CDR3 nucleotide sequence: TGCGCCAGCAGCCAAAATAGCGGGATGAATTACGAGCAGTACTTC. Translated: CASSQNSGMNYEQYF.

The rearrangement uses TRBV29-1 and TRBJ2-1, with 9 bases lining up with TRBD2. V was clipped by 8 bases and J by 0 bases; unmatched bases: 8. The CDR3 spans 15 residues. Germline V gene sequence: CDR1 SQVTM, CDR2 ANQGSEA. In DNA form, the CDR3 reads TGCAGCATAATTCTAGCGGGGACCTCCTACAATGAGCAGTTCTTC. It yields the protein CSIILAGTSYNEQFF.

CDR3: CASSLEGTGTMGYTF. CDR3 DNA: TGTGCCAGCAGCTTAGAGGGGACAGGGACTATGGGCTACACCTTC. The chain employs TRBV7-2 and TRBJ1-2, with 9 bases identical to TRBD1. Trimming at V came to 1 base and at J to 8 bases, leaving 8 bases not matched to a gene. CDR3 size: 15 residues. CDR1 and CDR2 from the germline V gene are SGHTA and FQGNSA.

The chain links TRBV10-1 to TRBJ1-6; maybe TRBD1 (5 bases). Germline loops: CDR1 WNHNN, CDR2 SYGVQD (reference sequence). V shed 2 bases and J shed 9 bases, with 14 bases lying between them. The CDR3 is made up of 15 amino acids. The CDR3 DNA sequence: TGCGCCAGCAGTGAGGGGGGGTCTTTGGCTTCACCCCTCCACTTT. It codes for CASSEGGSLASPLHF.

Only a few counts were recorded for this clone. This chain joins TRBV10-1 and TRBJ2-2; 7 bases match TRBD1. The CDR3 runs 14 residues. Per the germline V gene, CDR1 is WNHNN and CDR2 is SYGVQD (reference sequence). V lost 6 bases to trimming and J lost 6 bases; unmatched junction nucleotides: 7. The CDR3: CASSSRQGPGELFF. DNA for the CDR3: TGCGCCAGCAGCAGCCGACAGGGTCCCGGGGAGCTGTTTTTT.

V gene TRBV6-1 combines with J gene TRBJ1-5; TRBD1 matches 7 bases. Losses at the gene ends were 8 bases for V and 6 bases for J; bases not matched to a gene: 10. This CDR3 has 14 amino acids. Germline loops: CDR1 MNHNS, CDR2 SASEGT. CDR3 in amino acids: CASQDRSEIQPQHF. Written as DNA, the CDR3 is TGTGCCAGCCAGGACAGGTCTGAAATTCAGCCCCAGCATTTT.

V is TRBV6-1 and J is TRBJ2-7, with D perhaps matching TRBD2 (6 bases). This CDR3 comprises 15 residues. Germline lookup yields CDR1 MNHNS and CDR2 SASEGT. The ends were cut back, 6 bases at V and 4 bases at J, with 19 bases in the middle. DNA for the CDR3: TGTGCCAGCAGGCAGATTAGCGGCCCCTTTTACGAGCAGTACTTC. Amino acids: CASRQISGPFYEQYF.

The rearrangement uses TRBV30 and TRBJ1-2; D might be TRBD1 (5 bases). CDR3 length equals 15 residues. In germline, CDR1 is GTSNPN, CDR2 SVGIG (reference sequence). Trimming cost V 5 bases and J 8 bases, with 24 bases left between them. The CDR3, as DNA: TGTGCCTGGGCACCCCGGGACCGAGGCGCGGGGGGCTACACCTTC. Translating it yields CAWAPRDRGAGGYTF.

This clone was seen just once. The chain couples TRBV4-1 to TRBJ1-1; unclear D gene. Germline V lookup: CDR1 MGHRA, CDR2 YSYEKL. CDR3 length: 19 residues. Trimming stripped 1 base from V and 4 bases from J, with 25 bases between. The CDR3 is CASSQAGLAVVGKGTEAFF. In DNA, the CDR3 is TGCGCCAGCAGCCAAGCTGGCTTGGCCGTCGTAGGGAAGGGCACTGAAGCTTTCTTT.

The genes are TRBV6-5 and TRBJ2-7, with 9 nucleotides matching TRBD2. Trimming took 7 bases from V and 2 from J; bases not matched to a gene: 3. This CDR3 has 13 amino acids. In germline, CDR1 is MNHEY, CDR2 SVGAGI. In DNA, the CDR3 is TGTGCCAGCAAGCTAGCGGGAACCTACGAGCAGTACTTC. Translation: CASKLAGTYEQYF.

Note on this clone: Different DNA sequences within this sample yield the same CDR3. The CDR3: CASKAGELFF. The CDR3 DNA follows: TGTGCCAGCAAGGCTGGGGAGCTGTTTTTT. The J gene is TRBJ2-2, the V gene TRBV2, with D unclear. Germline CDR1 reads SNHLY; CDR2 reads FYNNEI. This CDR3 contains 10 residues. Trimming pared 7 bases from V and 8 bases from J, leaving 5 bases between.

Details on this clone: One junction end disagrees with the germline gene, perhaps due to a read error. The rearrangement joins TRBV29-1 to TRBJ1-3; D remains ambiguous. Germline V lookup: CDR1 SQVTM, CDR2 ANQGSEA. The CDR3 is 12 amino acids. This chain's CDR3 is CSVGMTGDTIYF. CDR3 DNA sequence: TGCAGCGTTGGGATGACTGGAGACACCATATATTTT. The full variable domain, in which reference TRBV29-1 and TRBJ1-3 provide the parts outside the CDR3, is SAVISQKPSRDICQRGTSLTIQCQVDSQVTMMFWYRQQPGQSLTLIATANQGSEATYESGFVIDKFPISRPNLTFSTLTVSNMSPEDSSIYLCSVGMTGDTIYFGEGSWLTVV.

The chain joins TRBV7-9 to TRBJ2-2, with 9 bases that match TRBD2. The CDR3 has 15 amino acids. Germline V CDR1 and CDR2: SEHNR, FQNEAQ (reference sequence). With 2 bases clipped from V and 4 bases from J, the junction kept 2 bases outside the gene matches. The CDR3 sequence is CASSLSREGTGELFF. CDR3 DNA: TGTGCCAGCAGCTTATCGCGGGAGGGCACCGGGGAGCTGTTTTTT.

The V gene is TRBV6-5, the J gene TRBJ2-7; 12 bases align to TRBD1. V lost 4 bases to trimming and J lost 6 bases; unmatched junction nucleotides: 7. Germline V gives CDR1 MNHEY, CDR2 SVGAGI. The CDR3 runs to 15 residues. CDR3 bases: TGTGCCAGCAGTTCCCCCGGGACAGGGGGCCTCGAGCAGTACTTC. It translates to CASSSPGTGGLEQYF.

V usage is TRBV6-5 and J usage is TRBJ1-1; 7 nucleotides agree with TRBD1. The CDR3 contains 14 residues. Germline-derived CDR1 and CDR2 are MNHEY and SVGAGI. V trimming: 1 base; J trimming: 4 bases; junction bases outside the gene matches: 3. The CDR3 DNA reads as TGTGCCAGCAGTTACTGGTCAGGGGGCACTGAAGCTTTCTTT. Protein product: CASSYWSGGTEAFF.

The rearrangement joins TRBV9 to TRBJ2-1, with D perhaps TRBD2 (6 bases). Trimming cost V 4 bases and J 0 bases, with 14 bases left between them. The CDR3 is 16 amino acids. CDR1 is SGDLS, CDR2 YYNGEE, per germline. The CDR3 DNA follows: TGTGCCAGCAGCCCCGATGGGGGGAGCTCCTACAATGAGCAGTTCTTC. It specifies CASSPDGGSSYNEQFF.

V gene TRBV27 combines with J gene TRBJ1-6; TRBD1 might be the D (5 bases). Per germline, CDR1 MNHEY and CDR2 SMNVEV (reference sequence). The CDR3 loop spans 12 amino acids. Trimming pared 10 bases from V and 5 bases from J, leaving 9 bases between. The CDR3 loop reads CATGDDNSPLHF. The DNA of the CDR3 is TGTGCCACCGGGGACGATAATTCACCCCTCCACTTT.

The V and J genes are TRBV1 and TRBJ2-5; the tabulated D call, TRBD2, remains unverified against the DNA. TRBV1 is deemed a pseudogene. This CDR3 has 15 residues. CDR3 sequence reads: CTSSQPSGGLETQYF. The CDR3 bases are TGCACCAGCAGCCAACCTAGCGGGGGGCTGGAGACCCAGTACTTC.

This chain joins TRBV10-1 and TRBJ1-2; D call uncertain. CDR1 is WNHNN, CDR2 SYGVQD, per germline (reference sequence). V lost 7 bases, J lost 3 bases, and 24 bases lay in between. The CDR3 runs 17 residues. Here the CDR3 reads CASIYIGPLPSHYGYTF. The CDR3 region has the DNA TGCGCCAGCATTTATATTGGACCCCTACCATCACACTATGGCTACACCTTC.

Only one count was recorded for this clone. The chain employs TRBV10-3 and TRBJ1-6, with D possibly TRBD1 on 5 matching bases. The germline gives CDR1 ENHRY, CDR2 SYGVKD. This CDR3 is built from 15 residues. V was clipped by 10 bases and J by 0 bases, with 13 bases between them. Written as DNA, the CDR3 is TGTGCCACCCGGCCCGGGGGCTCCTATAATTCACCCCTCCACTTT. Residues: CATRPGGSYNSPLHF.

This chain joins TRBV5-6 and TRBJ1-2; a weak D match, TRBD1 (5 bases). The V gene's germline CDR1 is SGHDT and CDR2 YYEEEE. This CDR3 has 16 residues. With 5 bases removed from V and 3 bases from J, the gap between germline ends came to 20 bases. The CDR3 coding sequence is TGTGCCAGCAGTTATACTTCGGGGGACGGTTACTATGGCTACACCTTC. Protein product: CASSYTSGDGYYGYTF.